This TCR beta chain appears in the sequencing data of a study of blood T cell repertoires in COVID-19 (TCRdb year 2020). Turning to the overall study: Collaborator samples came from the United States, Italy and Spain and covered acute and convalescent phases of COVID-19. The prospective study material was composed of cDNA or gDNA derived from T cells, B-cell-depleted T cells, or PBMCs. Subjects who had been exposed to COVID-19, were actively infected with it, or had recovered from it provided the deeply sampled blood TCRbeta repertoires that made up the dataset. The repertoires were released in a freely available public database intended as a resource for research on the immune response to SARS-CoV-2. The samples were drawn from the first 160 participants of the ongoing ImmuneRACE study and from 1,254 subjects provided by 6 global collaborators. Nearly every sample came with metadata listing a de-identified subject ID, COVID-19 status, age in years and sex. Where available, HLA class I and class II types were obtained from metadata supplied by the sample provider rather than from assay-based typing. Findings and caveats that apply to the study as a whole: How much clinical and demographic metadata was included differed by source and by participant, and the metadata was provided uncurated.

Participants in the prospective study were aged about 18 to 90 years, lived in 24 United States geographic areas, and enrolled through a virtual design. To assign participants to cohorts, the prospective study relied on clinical history that participants themselves reported in a screening survey and a study questionnaire. Recovered participants in ImmuneRACE Cohort 3 were defined as having two consecutive negative NP/OP PCR tests, clearance from a healthcare professional, or resolution of symptoms. In the prospective study, mobile phlebotomists collected whole blood, serum and a nasopharyngeal or oropharyngeal swab from each participant. Additional blood draws and questionnaires over an approximately two-month period could optionally be provided by prospective study participants. Prospective study blood samples were shipped either frozen or at room temperature before DNA extraction. TCRbeta CDR3 regions were amplified from genomic DNA by means of the immunoSEQ Assay, a bias-controlled multiplex PCR. In the authors' own workflow: The number of nucleated cells in each sample was estimated from the amplification of reference gene primers within the assay. Sequence reads were collapsed and filtered to measure the absolute abundance of every unique TCRbeta CDR3 rearrangement. For each sample, productive Simpson clonality was calculated by taking the square root of Simpson's diversity index across productive rearrangements. As stored in TCRdb, this immuneACCESS dataset retains in-frame rearrangements with V and J assigned. A fraction of the clones does not appear; measured against another copy, unresolved V genes explain less than half of the discrepancy, and the remainder lacks a known reason. That table gives V, J and clone size, and the DNA gave D and trimming. In this sample the table shows roughly 400,000 clones, about 92% of which occur a single time. Approximately 0.55% of the sample belongs to the ten largest clones.

On this clone: The specificity of this receptor is unknown. Base-call qualities are not available, and no considerably larger clone is one nucleotide away.

The CDR3 goes from the cysteine to the phenylalanine over 14 residues. This entry keeps only the CDR3 DNA: 42 bases, framed from base 1. V loses 0 bases of germline sequence and J loses 3 bases, and the interval between the two ends is 5 bases. From a lookup of the germline V gene, CDR1 and CDR2 are SGHVS and FNYEAQ. Recombination connected TRBV7-6 to TRBJ2-2; TRBD2 is a weak D gene call, 5 bases matching. The sequenced sample consisted of PBMCs or T cells enriched from blood (not recorded which). This clonotype originated in a young man who had recovered from COVID-19. The sequenced DNA is TGTGCCAGCAGCTTAGCCGGGGACACCGGGGAGCTGTTTTTT. Translated, it gives CASSLAGDTGELFF.